This T cell receptor beta chain was recorded in a study of cytotoxic CD8 clonotypes in ibrutinib-treated CLL. Study-wide results and caveats: Public clonotypes proved infrequent, and on treatment they shrank or remained steady. T-cell clonality at baseline went above that of age-matched healthy donors and rose and fell with circulating CD8+ T-cell counts. Clonality rose at ibrutinib response, held steady in sustained remission, and fell toward baseline at progression.

This clone was counted a few times. The antigen remains undetermined. Produced via immunoSEQ multiplex PCR; TCRdb's table is partial and in-frame only. The sample has some 350,000 clones, about 61% seen once. The TCR beta libraries used about 2 micrograms of genomic DNA that came from cryopreserved PBMCs. The CDR3 loop spans 17 amino acids. V dropped 1 base and J dropped 2; count of bases not matched to a gene: 10. CDR1 and CDR2 (germline): SGHAT, FQNNGV. The source is a human donor with chronic lymphocytic leukemia. The chain uses TRBV11-2 and TRBJ2-7; 8 bases line up with TRBD2. Sequenced here: PBMCs, sampled after 36 months of ibrutinib treatment. The DNA for the CDR3 is TGTGCCAGCAGCTTAGGCGGGAGGCTAGCCGACGCCTACGAGCAGTACTTC. Its protein is CASSLGGRLADAYEQYF.